This T cell receptor beta chain was obtained from a study of siplizumab effects on memory and regulatory T cells. The study's findings and limits: Naive T cells apparently outstripped memory cells in diversity and seemed major alloresponse contributors.

Per individual sample, 95,000 to 100,000 TCR templates were assayed. The data were produced by immunoSEQ multiplex PCR, yet TCRdb's version contains in-frame clones alone and is incomplete. The repertoire holds approximately 90,000 clones, with 94% as singletons. V lost 3 bases to trimming and J lost 2 bases, with 7 bases between them. This CDR3 spans 13 amino acids. Looked up from germline, CDR1 is SNHLY and CDR2 is FYNNEI. On this clone: Its antigen is not identified.

This receptor was obtained from a human donor in good health. Sequences were obtained from non-Treg CD4+ T cells sorted from blood. This chain joins TRBV2 and TRBJ1-1, with unresolved D. CDR3 in DNA: TGTGCCAGCAGTGAGACACTTAACACTGAAGCTTTCTTT. It translates to CASSETLNTEAFF.